The sequence of this T cell receptor beta chain was determined in a study of T cell responses to AZD1222 COVID-19 vaccine. General observations from the study: Dominant at 160-218 and 743-854, vaccine-associated CD4 TCRs also spanned spike. Reports say nearly half of spike-specific TCRs go after unmutated variant regions. Baseline testing showed seropositivity in only six AZD1222 recipients. White British ancestry dominated among donors, who included more females, and clonal diversity was possibly underestimated.

Germline CDR1 is MGHDK and CDR2 is SYGVNS. V lost 9 bases, J lost 3 bases, and 7 bases stayed unmatched. CDR3 length: 13 residues. Libraries were prepared by immunoSEQ multiplex PCR; TCRdb keeps only in-frame clonotypes and omits some of them. Of roughly 180,000 clones detected, approximately 93% appear once; the ten largest clones hold less than 2%. Comments on this clone: The antigen is undetermined.

The rearrangement uses TRBV25-1 and TRBJ1-1, with TRBD1 matching 7 bases. The source material was peripheral blood, sampled 28 days after the second AZD1222 dose. The sequence was collected from an adult who received the AZD1222 COVID-19 vaccine. The CDR3 here is CASGTGDYTEAFF. CDR3 DNA: TGTGCCAGTGGCACAGGGGACTACACTGAAGCTTTCTTT.